This T cell receptor (beta chain) was recorded in a study of blood T cell repertoires in COVID-19. As processed by the authors: Reference gene primer amplification yielded estimated nucleated cell counts. Assay used: immunoSEQ multiplex PCR; TCRdb lists only in-frame clones, some missing. The V and J calls and clone size come from that table; D and trimming were worked out from the DNA. Here the sample spans some 160,000 clones, about 83% being singletons. The ends were cut back, 2 bases at V and 5 bases at J, with 9 bases in the middle. The CDR3 length is 13 residues. Germline V gene data show CDR1 as LGHDT and CDR2 as YNNKEL (reference sequence).

The chain couples TRBV3-1 (or the pseudogene TRBV3-2) to TRBJ1-1; D might be TRBD1 (5 bases). Input material: peripheral blood. This sequence originates from an older woman with COVID-19, enrolled during active disease. The CDR3 region has the DNA TGTGCCAGCAGCCAATCAAGGGGAACTGAAGCTTTCTTT. This sequence encodes CASSQSRGTEAFF.